This paragraph reports one T cell receptor beta chain. The germline CDR1 and CDR2 sequences are SGHTA and FQGNSA. The CDR3 is 17 residues long. V lost 5 bases and J lost 8; bases outside the gene matches: 16. The record originates from a study of shared T cell receptors in the human thymus. TCRdb's table, derived via immunoSEQ multiplex PCR, lists solely in-frame clones and lacks some. The sample includes about 610,000 clones, around 89% seen only once; the top ten take about 0.01%. These data were also reused for a study on human thymus T cells.

This sequence joins TRBV7-2 and TRBJ2-1; 9 bases are a match to TRBD2. The sequencing input was thymocytes. This receptor was taken from a boy under two years old with a congenital heart defect. CDR3 protein: CASSPPHGSGRGDEQFF. The CDR3 DNA is TGTGCCAGCAGCCCGCCCCACGGTAGCGGGAGAGGCGATGAGCAGTTCTTC.